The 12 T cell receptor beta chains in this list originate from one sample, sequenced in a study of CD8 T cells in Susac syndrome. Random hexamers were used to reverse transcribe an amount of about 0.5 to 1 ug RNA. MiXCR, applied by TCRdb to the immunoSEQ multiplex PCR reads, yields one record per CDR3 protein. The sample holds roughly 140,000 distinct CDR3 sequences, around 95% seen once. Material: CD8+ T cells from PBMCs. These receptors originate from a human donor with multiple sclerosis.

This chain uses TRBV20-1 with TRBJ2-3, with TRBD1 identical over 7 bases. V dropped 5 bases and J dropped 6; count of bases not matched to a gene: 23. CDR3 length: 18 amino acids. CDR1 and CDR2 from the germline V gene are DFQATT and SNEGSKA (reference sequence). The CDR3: CSARRNRGRGVLHDTQYF. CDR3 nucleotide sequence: TGCAGTGCTCGTAGGAACAGGGGACGGGGCGTTCTACACGATACGCAGTATTTT.

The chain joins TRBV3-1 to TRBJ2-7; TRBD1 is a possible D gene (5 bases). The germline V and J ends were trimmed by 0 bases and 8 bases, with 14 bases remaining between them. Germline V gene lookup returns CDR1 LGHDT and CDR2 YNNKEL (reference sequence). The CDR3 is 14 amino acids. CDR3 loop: CASSQDGKGFQQYF. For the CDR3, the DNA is TGTGCCAGCAGCCAAGATGGTAAGGGGTTCCAGCAGTACTTC.

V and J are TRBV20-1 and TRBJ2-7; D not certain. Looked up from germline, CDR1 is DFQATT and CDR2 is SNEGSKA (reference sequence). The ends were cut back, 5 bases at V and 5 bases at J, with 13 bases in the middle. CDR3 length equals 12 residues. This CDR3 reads CSALISAHEQYF. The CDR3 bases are TGCAGTGCTTTGATCTCTGCCCACGAGCAGTACTTC.

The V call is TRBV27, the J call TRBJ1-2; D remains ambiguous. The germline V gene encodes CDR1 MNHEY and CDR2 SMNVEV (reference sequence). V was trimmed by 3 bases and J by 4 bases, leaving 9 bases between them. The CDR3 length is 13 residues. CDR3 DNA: TGTGCCAGCAGTTTTACAGAATTCTATGGCTACACCTTC. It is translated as CASSFTEFYGYTF.

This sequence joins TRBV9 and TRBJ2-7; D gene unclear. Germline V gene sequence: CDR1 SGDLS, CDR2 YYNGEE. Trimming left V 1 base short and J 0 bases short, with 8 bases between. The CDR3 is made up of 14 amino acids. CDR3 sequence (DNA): TGTGCCAGCAGCGTACAGGCAGGCTCCTACGAGCAGTACTTC. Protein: CASSVQAGSYEQYF.

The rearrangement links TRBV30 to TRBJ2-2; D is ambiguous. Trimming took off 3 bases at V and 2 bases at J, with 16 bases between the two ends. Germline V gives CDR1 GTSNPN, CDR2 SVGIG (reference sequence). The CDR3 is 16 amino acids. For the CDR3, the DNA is TGTGCCTGGAGGGACGAAGACACCTTCAACACCGGGGAGCTGTTTTTT. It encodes CAWRDEDTFNTGELFF.

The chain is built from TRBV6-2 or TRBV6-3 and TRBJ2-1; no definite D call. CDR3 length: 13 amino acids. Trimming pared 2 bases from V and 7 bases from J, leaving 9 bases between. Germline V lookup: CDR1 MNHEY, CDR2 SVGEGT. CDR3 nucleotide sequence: TGTGCCAGCAGTTACGCCCCCAGGAATGAGCAGTTCTTC. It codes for CASSYAPRNEQFF.

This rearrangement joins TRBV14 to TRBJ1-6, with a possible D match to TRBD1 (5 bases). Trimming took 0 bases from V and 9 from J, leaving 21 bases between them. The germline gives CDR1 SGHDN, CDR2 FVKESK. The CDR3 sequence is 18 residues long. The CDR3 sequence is CASSQDSGQGPTRSPLHF. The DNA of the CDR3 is TGTGCCAGCAGCCAAGATAGTGGGCAGGGCCCGACACGTTCACCCCTCCACTTT.

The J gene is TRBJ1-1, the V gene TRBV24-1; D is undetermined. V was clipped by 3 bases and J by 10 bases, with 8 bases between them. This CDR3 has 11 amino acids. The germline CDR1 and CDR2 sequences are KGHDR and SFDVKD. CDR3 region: CATSDHRGAFF. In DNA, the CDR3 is TGTGCCACCAGTGATCATCGGGGAGCTTTCTTT.

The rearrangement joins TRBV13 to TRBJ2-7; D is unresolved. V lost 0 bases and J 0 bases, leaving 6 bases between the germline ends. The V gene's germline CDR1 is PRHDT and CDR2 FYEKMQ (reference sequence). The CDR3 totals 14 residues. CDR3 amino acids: CASSLGAASYEQYF. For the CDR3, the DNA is TGTGCCAGCAGCTTAGGGGCGGCCTCCTACGAGCAGTACTTC. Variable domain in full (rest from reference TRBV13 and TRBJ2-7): AAGVIQSPRHLIKEKRETATLKCYPIPRHDTVYWYQQGPGQDPQFLISFYEKMQSDKGSIPDRFSAQQFSDYHSELNMSSLELGDSALYFCASSLGAASYEQYFGPGTRLTVT.

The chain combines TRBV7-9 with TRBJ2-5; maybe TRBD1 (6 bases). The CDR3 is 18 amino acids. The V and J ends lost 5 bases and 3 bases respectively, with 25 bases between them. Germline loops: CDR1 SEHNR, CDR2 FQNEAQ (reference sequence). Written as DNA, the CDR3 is TGTGCCAGCAGCCCGTCCGGGACAACCCGTATGTTAGAAGAGACCCAGTACTTC. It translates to CASSPSGTTRMLEETQYF.

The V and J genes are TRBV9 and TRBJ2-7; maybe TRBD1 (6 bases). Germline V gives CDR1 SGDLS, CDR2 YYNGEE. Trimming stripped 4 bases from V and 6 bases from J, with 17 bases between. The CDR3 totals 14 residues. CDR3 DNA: TGTGCCAGCAGCCCCTCGGGACACCCCCTCGAGCAGTACTTC. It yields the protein CASSPSGHPLEQYF.